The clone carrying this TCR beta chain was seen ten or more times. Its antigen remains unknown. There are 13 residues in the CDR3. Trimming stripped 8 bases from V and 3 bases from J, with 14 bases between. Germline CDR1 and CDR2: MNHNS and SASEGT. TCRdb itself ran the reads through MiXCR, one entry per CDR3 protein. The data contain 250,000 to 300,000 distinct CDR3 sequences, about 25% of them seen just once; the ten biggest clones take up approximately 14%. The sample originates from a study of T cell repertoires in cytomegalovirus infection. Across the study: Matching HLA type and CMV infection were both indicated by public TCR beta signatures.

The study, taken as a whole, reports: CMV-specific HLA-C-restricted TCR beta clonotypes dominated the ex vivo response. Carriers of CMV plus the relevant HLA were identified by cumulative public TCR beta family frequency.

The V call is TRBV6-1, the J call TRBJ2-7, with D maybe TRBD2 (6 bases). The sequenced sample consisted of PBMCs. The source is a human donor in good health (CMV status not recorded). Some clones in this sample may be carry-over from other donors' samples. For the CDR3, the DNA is TGTGCCAGCCGGAGGGGCGCGAACTACGAGCAGTACTTC. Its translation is CASRRGANYEQYF.